This T cell receptor beta chain is drawn from a study of T cell repertoires in cytomegalovirus infection. Study-level background: CMV infection together with matching HLA type was indicated by public TCR beta signatures. Study-wide findings and caveats: Summed frequency of shared TCR beta families picked out CMV carriers who also had the relevant HLA. CMV-specific TCR beta clonotypes restricted by HLA-C dominated the ex vivo response.

CDR1 is SGHNT, CDR2 YYREEE, per germline (reference sequence). The CDR3 runs to 15 residues. J lost 4 bases, V lost 5 bases, and 8 bases had no gene match. This clonotype was seen ten or more times. No antigen is known for it. MiXCR, applied by TCRdb to the reads, yields one record per CDR3 protein. The profile shows fewer than 400,000 distinct CDR3 sequences, less than 20% of them singletons. The rearrangement joins TRBV5-4 to TRBJ2-3; the match to TRBD2 covers 9 bases. The source material was PBMCs. This clonotype was obtained from a human donor in good health (CMV status not recorded). Some clones in this sample may be carry-over from other donors' samples. The CDR3 is CASRPPAGGADTQYF. As DNA, the CDR3 is TGTGCCAGCAGGCCGCCCGCGGGAGGGGCAGATACGCAGTATTTT.